The rows below give T cell receptor beta chains drawn from one sample of a study of cytomegalovirus exposure and HLA in healthy donors. Clones were read by immunoSEQ multiplex PCR, and TCRdb kept only the in-frame ones, dropping some. The sample carries some 76,000 clones, 72% recorded once. Material: PBMCs. The origin of the receptors is a man in his 60s in good health and CMV-seropositive. The CDR3 runs from the conserved cysteine through the conserved F or W. D genes are given only for firm matches.

d_call: .
v_call: TRBV5-1
j_call: TRBJ2-7
cdr3_length: 14
cdr3_aa: CASRGLQGWDEQYF
cdr3_nt: TGCGCCAGCAGAGGTCTACAGGGTTGGGACGAGCAGTACTTC

d_call: .
v_call: TRBV4-3
j_call: TRBJ1-2
cdr3_length: 17
cdr3_aa: CASSQDGDTGRRYGYTF
cdr3_nt: TGCGCCAGCAGCCAAGATGGCGACACCGGCAGGCGATATGGCTACACCTTC

d_call: TRBD1
v_call: TRBV19
j_call: TRBJ1-5
cdr3_length: 14
cdr3_aa: CASSHRGAHQPQHF
cdr3_nt: TGTGCCAGTAGTCACAGGGGGGCGCATCAGCCCCAGCATTTT

d_call: .
v_call: TRBV5-1
j_call: TRBJ2-7
cdr3_length: 13
cdr3_aa: CASSSGAPFEQYF
cdr3_nt: TGCGCCAGCAGCTCCGGTGCCCCATTCGAGCAGTACTTC

d_call: .
v_call: TRBV6-5
j_call: TRBJ2-1
cdr3_length: 15
cdr3_aa: CASSSSSGLYNEQFF
cdr3_nt: TGTGCCAGCAGCTCCTCGAGCGGGCTTTACAATGAGCAGTTCTTC

d_call: TRBD2
v_call: TRBV6-5
j_call: TRBJ2-7
cdr3_length: 14
cdr3_aa: CASSWTSGSSEQYF
cdr3_nt: TGTGCCAGCAGTTGGACTAGCGGGAGTAGCGAGCAGTACTTC

d_call: .
v_call: TRBV7-9
j_call: TRBJ2-5
cdr3_length: 14
cdr3_aa: CSSSLFSGQETQYF
cdr3_nt: TGTTCCAGCAGCTTGTTTTCAGGGCAAGAGACCCAGTACTTC

d_call: .
v_call: TRBV9
j_call: TRBJ2-7
cdr3_length: 14
cdr3_aa: CASSVEDSYYEQYF
cdr3_nt: TGTGCCAGCAGCGTAGAAGACAGCTACTACGAGCAGTACTTC

d_call: TRBD1
v_call: TRBV7-2
j_call: TRBJ1-5
cdr3_length: 14
cdr3_aa: CASSRGQGSQPQHF
cdr3_nt: TGTGCCAGCAGCCGGGGACAGGGCAGTCAGCCCCAGCATTTT

d_call: TRBD2
v_call: TRBV9
j_call: TRBJ2-7
cdr3_length: 14
cdr3_aa: CASSGDYQIDEQYF
cdr3_nt: TGTGCCAGCAGCGGGGACTACCAGATCGACGAGCAGTACTTC

d_call: TRBD2
v_call: TRBV29-1
j_call: TRBJ2-1
cdr3_length: 13
cdr3_aa: CTILWVGGGEQFF
cdr3_nt: TGCACCATCCTGTGGGTTGGGGGGGGTGAGCAGTTCTTC

d_call: TRBD1
v_call: TRBV4-1
j_call: TRBJ2-5
cdr3_length: 15
cdr3_aa: CASSQAGQTGETQYF
cdr3_nt: TGCGCCAGCAGCCAAGCTGGACAGACAGGGGAGACCCAGTACTTC